This entry concerns a single TCR beta chain. Germline CDR1 is MNHEY and CDR2 is SMNVEV (reference sequence). The CDR3 sequence is 15 residues long. V shed 5 bases and J 4 bases; nucleotides not matched to a gene: 6. This specimen belongs to a study of blood T cell repertoires in COVID-19. Study-wide background: T cells, B-cell-depleted T cells, or PBMCs supplied cDNA or gDNA.

In the authors' methods: Estimation of nucleated cell counts relied on the amplification of reference gene primers. Produced via immunoSEQ multiplex PCR; TCRdb's table is partial and in-frame only. From that table come the V and J calls and clone size; the DNA was used to work out D and trimming. The sample holds some 100,000 clones, around four fifths seen once. The chain recombines TRBV27 with TRBJ1-3; TRBD1 aligns across 9 bases. Sequenced material: peripheral blood. The source of this sequence is a human donor in a cohort sampled during active COVID-19. CDR3 in DNA: TGTGCCAGCAGTGCACGGACAGGGGTCGGAAACACCATATATTTT. Translating gives CASSARTGVGNTIYF.